The clone carrying this TCR beta chain has just a few counts. Between the trimmed V and J ends, which lost 3 bases and 3 bases, there was a span of 9 bases. Germline CDR1 is LNHDA and CDR2 is SQIVND (reference sequence). The CDR3 totals 14 residues. Under the authors' procedure: For nucleated cells, counts were estimated from reference gene primer amplification. Using immunoSEQ multiplex PCR, the repertoire was profiled, and TCRdb retains in-frame clones only, with some absent. V and J calls and clone size follow that table, whereas D and trimming were derived from the DNA. The sample holds about 240,000 clones; about 86% are singletons and the top ten take 3% to 3.5%. The entry originates in a study of blood T cell repertoires in COVID-19. Overall study context: Sites across the United States, Italy and Spain contributed samples from acute and convalescent COVID-19.

This sequence originates from a woman aged 30 to 39 who had recovered from COVID-19. The genes are TRBV19 and TRBJ1-5; no firm D call. Material: peripheral blood. Written as DNA, the CDR3 is TGTGCCAGTAGTATTGGGCAGACCAATCAGCCCCAGCATTTT. This encodes CASSIGQTNQPQHF. Supplemented by reference TRBV19 and TRBJ1-5, the full variable domain reads DGGITQSPKYLFRKEGQNVTLSCEQNLNHDAMYWYRQDPGQGLRLIYYSQIVNDFQKGDIAEGYSVSREKKESFPLTVTSAQKNPTAFYLCASSIGQTNQPQHFGDGTRLSIL.